This entry describes one T cell receptor (beta chain). Profiling relied on immunoSEQ multiplex PCR, and the TCRdb table lists in-frame clones only, not all of them. The table has about 52,000 clones, about four fifths seen once. V shed 5 bases, J shed 1 base, and the junction held 4 bases outside the gene matches. Germline V CDR1 and CDR2: SGHAT, FQDESV (reference sequence). This CDR3 is 15 amino acids long. This specimen belongs to a study of blood T cell repertoires in COVID-19. This sequence originates from a man in his sixties or seventies with active COVID-19. Sample: peripheral blood. The rearrangement links TRBV11-1 to TRBJ2-3; 9 positions match TRBD1. The CDR3 DNA reads TGTGCCAGCAGCCCCTACAGGGGGCGCACAGATACGCAGTATTTT. Protein: CASSPYRGRTDTQYF. Full variable domain (rest looked up from reference TRBV11-1 and TRBJ2-3): EAEVAQSPRYKITEKSQAVAFWCDPISGHATLYWYRQILGQGPELLVQFQDESVVDDSQLPKDRFSAERLKGVDSTLKIQPAELGDSAMYLCASSPYRGRTDTQYFGPGTRLTVL.